The 8 T cell receptor beta chains below come from one sample, sequenced in a study of blood T cell repertoires in COVID-19. Assay: immunoSEQ multiplex PCR; the TCRdb copy retains only in-frame clones and omits some. The sample has roughly 120,000 clones; 70% to 90% are singletons. Source material: peripheral blood. The receptors come from a woman aged 50 to 65 with active or convalescent COVID-19.

This clone appeared a single time. This chain connects TRBV9 to TRBJ1-4; 9 positions agree with TRBD1. V was clipped by 4 bases and J by 8 bases; unmatched bases: 6. The germline V gene has CDR1 SGDLS and CDR2 YYNGEE. The length of the CDR3 is 14 residues. The CDR3 DNA sequence: TGTGCCAGCAGCCGGACAGGGGATTCCGAAAAACTGTTTTTT. Its protein product is CASSRTGDSEKLFF.

This sequence joins TRBV19 and TRBJ2-1, with 14 nucleotides matching TRBD2. CDR1 and CDR2 from the germline V gene are LNHDA and SQIVND (reference sequence). The CDR3 totals 17 residues. The junction had 8 bases not matched to a gene; V was cut back by 5 bases and J by 5 bases. DNA for the CDR3: TGTGCCAGTAGTCACGGACTAGCGGGAGGCTGGGACAATGAGCAGTTCTTC. Translation: CASSHGLAGGWDNEQFF.

The chain is built from TRBV19 and TRBJ1-1; 7 bases fit TRBD1. Unmatched junction bases numbered 3, after V lost 1 base and J lost 1 base. CDR3 length: 15 amino acids. Germline CDR1 LNHDA, CDR2 SQIVND (reference sequence). CDR3 in DNA: TGTGCCAGTAGTATAGCTCGGACAGGGAACACTGAAGCTTTCTTT. This translates into CASSIARTGNTEAFF.

The V gene is TRBV7-2, the J gene TRBJ2-7, with 9 positions matching TRBD2. Germline loops: CDR1 SGHTA, CDR2 FQGNSA. CDR3 length equals 14 residues. V lost 1 base to trimming and J lost 5 bases; unmatched junction nucleotides: 3. The DNA for the CDR3 is TGTGCCAGCAGCTTAGTAGCGGGAGTTAACGAGCAGTACTTC. As protein: CASSLVAGVNEQYF.

CDR3 protein: CASSPQRSTDTQYF. Written as DNA, the CDR3 is TGTGCCAGCAGCCCTCAGCGGAGCACAGATACGCAGTATTTT. The J gene is TRBJ2-3, the V gene TRBV7-2; D is possibly TRBD2 (5 bases). In germline, CDR1 is SGHTA, CDR2 FQGNSA. V lost 5 bases and J lost 0, with 9 bases in between. The CDR3 spans 14 residues.

The sample holds a few counts of this clone. In DNA, the CDR3 is TGTGCCAGCAGCTCAATGACCAGGGGGTCACTAGCGGGACTCTACGAGCAGTACTTC. Protein: CASSSMTRGSLAGLYEQYF. The chain uses TRBV7-2 and TRBJ2-7, with TRBD2 matching 10 bases. In germline, CDR1 is SGHTA, CDR2 FQGNSA. This CDR3 has 19 amino acids. J was trimmed by 3 bases and V by 4 bases; bases with no gene match: 18.

The genes are TRBV7-2 and TRBJ2-5, with 12 bases fitting TRBD2. CDR3 length equals 15 residues. V dropped 5 bases and J dropped 4; count of bases not matched to a gene: 5. The V gene's germline CDR1 is SGHTA and CDR2 FQGNSA. The CDR3 DNA reads TGTGCCAGCAGCCTGACTAGCGGGAGATCAGAGACCCAGTACTTC. Residues: CASSLTSGRSETQYF.

The chain joins TRBV6-5 to TRBJ1-5; TRBD1 might be the D (6 bases). Germline V gene data show CDR1 as MNHEY and CDR2 as SVGAGI. This CDR3 has 13 amino acids. V was clipped by 4 bases and J by 5 bases, with 9 bases between them. The CDR3: CASSSHRDQPQHF. Here the CDR3 DNA reads TGTGCCAGCAGTTCACACAGGGATCAGCCCCAGCATTTT.